This T cell receptor (beta chain) was sequenced for a study of T-cell memory formation after mild COVID-19. Study-level information: Largely, TCR clusters stayed within a single donor.

A few counts support this clonotype. What it recognizes is unknown. Findings and caveats of the study: Day 15 to 85 contracting clones showed balanced CD4/CD8; later expanders leaned CD4+. Some responding clones appeared in pre-infection memory, suggesting cross-reactive memory joined.

TCRdb reanalysed the 5' RACE reads using MiXCR and keeps one entry per CDR3 protein. The sample gives around 200,000 distinct CDR3 sequences, around 18% of which show up once; 3.9% is in the top ten. The V gene's germline CDR1 is DFQATT and CDR2 SNEGSKA (reference sequence). This CDR3 comprises 12 residues. Trimming left V 3 bases short and J 2 bases short, with 7 bases between. The clonotype originates from a man aged 18-30 years who had mild COVID-19 (a few samples of this study predate the infection). Cell type and time point are not known. The sample comprised PBMCs or a T cell subset sorted from them (not recorded which). The rearrangement joins TRBV20-1 to TRBJ2-5; D unresolved. The CDR3 loop is CSASRPQETQYF. As DNA, the CDR3 is TGCAGTGCTAGTAGGCCACAAGAGACCCAGTACTTC.